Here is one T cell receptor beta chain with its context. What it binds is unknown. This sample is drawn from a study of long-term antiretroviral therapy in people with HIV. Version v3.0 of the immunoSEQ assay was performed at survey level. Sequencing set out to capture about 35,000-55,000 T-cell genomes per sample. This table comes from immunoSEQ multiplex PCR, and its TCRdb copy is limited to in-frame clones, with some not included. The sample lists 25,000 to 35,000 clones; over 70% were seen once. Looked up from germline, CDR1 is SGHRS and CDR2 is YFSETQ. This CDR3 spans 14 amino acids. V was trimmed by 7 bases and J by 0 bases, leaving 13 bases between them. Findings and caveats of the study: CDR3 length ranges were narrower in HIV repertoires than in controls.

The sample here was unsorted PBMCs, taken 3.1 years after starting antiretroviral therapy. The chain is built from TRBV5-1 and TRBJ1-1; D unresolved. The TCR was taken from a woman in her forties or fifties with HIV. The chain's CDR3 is CASAPQELNTEAFF. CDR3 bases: TGCGCCAGCGCGCCTCAGGAGTTGAACACTGAAGCTTTCTTT. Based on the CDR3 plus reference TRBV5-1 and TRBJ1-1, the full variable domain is KAGVTQTPRYLIKTRGQQVTLSCSPISGHRSVSWYQQTPGQGLQFLFEYFSETQRNKGNFPGRFSGRQFSNSRSEMNVSTLELGDSALYLCASAPQELNTEAFFGQGTRLTVV.